This T cell receptor beta chain appears in the sequencing data of a study of blood T cell repertoires in COVID-19. Study-wide background: PBMCs, B-cell-depleted T cells, or T cells were the source of the cDNA or gDNA that made up the material.

This clone came up once. In the authors' workflow: Amplification from reference gene primers served as the basis for estimated nucleated cell counts. Assay: immunoSEQ multiplex PCR; the TCRdb copy retains only in-frame clones and omits some. V, J and clone size were drawn from that table, and D and trimming were deduced from the DNA. Altogether hundreds of thousands of clones are present, approximately 87% being singletons, with the ten largest covering over 8.5%. Germline CDR1 MNHEY, CDR2 SVGAGI. Deletions cut 6 bases from V and 7 bases from J, with 12 bases between. The CDR3 consists of 12 residues.

What was sequenced was peripheral blood. This sequence originates from a human donor in a cohort sampled during active COVID-19. The chain is built from TRBV6-5 and TRBJ1-2; a weak D match, TRBD1 (6 bases). The CDR3 spells CASRPTGRGYTF. The DNA for the CDR3 is TGTGCCAGCAGGCCCACAGGGCGTGGCTACACCTTC.